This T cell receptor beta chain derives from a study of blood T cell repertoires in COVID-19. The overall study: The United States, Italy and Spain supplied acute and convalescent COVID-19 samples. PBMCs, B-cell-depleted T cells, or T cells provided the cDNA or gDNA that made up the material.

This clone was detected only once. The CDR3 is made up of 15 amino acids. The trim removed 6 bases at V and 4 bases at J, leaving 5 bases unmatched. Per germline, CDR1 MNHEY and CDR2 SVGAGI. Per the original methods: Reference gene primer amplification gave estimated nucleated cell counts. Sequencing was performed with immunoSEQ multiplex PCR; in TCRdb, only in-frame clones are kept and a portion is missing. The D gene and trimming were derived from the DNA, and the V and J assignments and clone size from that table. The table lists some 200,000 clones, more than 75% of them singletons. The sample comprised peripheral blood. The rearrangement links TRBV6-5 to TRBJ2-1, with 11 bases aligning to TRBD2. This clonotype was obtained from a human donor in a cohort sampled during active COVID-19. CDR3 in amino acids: CASRLAGGPYNEQFF. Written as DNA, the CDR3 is TGTGCCAGCAGATTAGCGGGAGGGCCTTACAATGAGCAGTTCTTC.